Presented here are 15 T cell receptor beta chains from one specimen sequenced in a study of blood T cells in healthy people across ages. Sample-barcoded 5' priming and a J-beta primer mix drove a second PCR of roughly 6 to 12 cycles. Via MiXCR, TCRdb re-called the 5' RACE reads, giving one row per CDR3 protein. Of roughly 1.4 million distinct CDR3 sequences in the sample, 59% are singletons; the top ten hold about 6.7%. Sequenced input: blood. The receptors were gathered from a man between 18 and 35 years old in good health.

In this sample, this clonotype turned up a few times. This CDR3 reads CASSQDGVSTYEQYF. The CDR3 region has the DNA TGTGCCAGCAGCCAAGACGGGGTTTCCACCTACGAGCAGTACTTC. The rearrangement links TRBV4-2 to TRBJ2-7, with D maybe TRBD2 (5 bases). Germline CDR1 LGHNA, CDR2 YNFKEQ. Trimming removed 0 bases at V and 2 bases at J, with 11 bases between. CDR3 size: 15 residues.

The CDR3 bases are TGCAGTGCTAGTAGGGGTGGACCCAATCAGCCCCAGCATTTT. It specifies CSASRGGPNQPQHF. The chain couples TRBV20-1 to TRBJ1-5; possible D gene TRBD1, 5 bases. The germline V and J ends were trimmed by 3 bases and 3 bases, with 12 bases remaining between them. This CDR3 region has 14 residues. Germline V gene data show CDR1 as DFQATT and CDR2 as SNEGSKA (reference sequence).

The table lists this clonotype with a few counts. The rearrangement joins TRBV7-2 to TRBJ2-1; 14 bases agree with TRBD2. With V trimmed by 5 bases and J by 9 bases, 3 bases remained unmatched. There are 14 residues in the CDR3. Germline CDR1 and CDR2: SGHTA and FQGNSA. The DNA of the CDR3 is TGTGCCAGCAGCCCCGGACTAGCGGGAGGTGAGCAGTTCTTC. Its translation is CASSPGLAGGEQFF.

V and J are TRBV28 and TRBJ2-1; possible D gene TRBD1, 6 bases. CDR1 MDHEN and CDR2 SYDVKM come from the germline V gene. CDR3 length equals 15 residues. The ends were cut back, 6 bases at V and 7 bases at J, with 19 bases in the middle. This CDR3 is CASRTSATGWNEQFF. As DNA, the CDR3 is TGTGCCAGCAGAACCAGCGCTACAGGGTGGAATGAGCAGTTCTTC.

The V and J genes are TRBV7-2 and TRBJ2-2, with 12 nucleotides matching TRBD1. V trimming: 5 bases; J trimming: 6 bases; junction bases outside the gene matches: 4. This CDR3 contains 15 residues. Per germline, CDR1 SGHTA and CDR2 FQGNSA. CDR3 DNA sequence: TGTGCCAGCAGCAGGGACAGGGGGCAACCCGGGGAGCTGTTTTTT. This sequence encodes CASSRDRGQPGELFF.

The chain combines TRBV27 with TRBJ2-1; possible D gene TRBD2, 5 bases. CDR3 length: 15 residues. The V and J ends lost 8 bases and 0 bases respectively, with 14 bases between them. The V gene's germline CDR1 is MNHEY and CDR2 SMNVEV (reference sequence). For the CDR3, the DNA is TGTGCCAGCGCCCGTGGAGCGGCCTCCTACAATGAGCAGTTCTTC. It is translated as CASARGAASYNEQFF.

This sequence joins TRBV6-5 and TRBJ1-5; D may be TRBD1 (6 bases). This CDR3 has 15 residues. Per germline, CDR1 MNHEY and CDR2 SVGAGI. Trimming stripped 2 bases from V and 4 bases from J, with 12 bases between. The CDR3 sequence: CASSYPGVENQPQHF. CDR3 in DNA: TGTGCCAGCAGTTACCCAGGGGTGGAAAATCAGCCCCAGCATTTT.

CDR3 amino acids: CSVDPPTEAFF. The DNA of the CDR3 is TGCAGCGTTGACCCACCTACTGAAGCTTTCTTT. The chain joins TRBV29-1 to TRBJ1-1; D ambiguous. With 3 bases removed from V and 5 bases from J, the gap between germline ends came to 7 bases. This CDR3 is built from 11 residues. Germline V CDR1 and CDR2: SQVTM, ANQGSEA.

CDR3 sequence: CASSPGQGRGGYEQYF. The CDR3 region has the DNA TGTGCCAGCAGCCCAGGACAGGGGCGAGGAGGCTACGAGCAGTACTTC. The chain uses TRBV7-2 and TRBJ2-7, with 9 bases fitting TRBD1. Unmatched junction bases numbered 11, after V lost 5 bases and J lost 3 bases. The CDR3 loop spans 16 amino acids. Per germline, CDR1 SGHTA and CDR2 FQGNSA.

V gene TRBV6-5 combines with J gene TRBJ1-1, with a weak D call TRBD1 (5 bases). Per germline, CDR1 MNHEY and CDR2 SVGAGI. The CDR3 spans 14 residues. Trimming took off 7 bases at V and 1 base at J, with 13 bases between the two ends. CDR3 region: CASTVGGTNTEAFF. As DNA, the CDR3 is TGTGCCAGCACGGTGGGGGGGACGAACACTGAAGCTTTCTTT.

This clonotype has just one count. J is TRBJ2-3 and V is TRBV7-6; tentatively, D is TRBD1 (6 bases). CDR1 and CDR2 (germline): SGHVS, FNYEAQ. The CDR3 is made up of 17 amino acids. V lost 0 bases and J lost 0, with 13 bases in between. The CDR3 DNA is TGTGCCAGCAGCTTAGCGCCGACAGGTCTCAGCACAGATACGCAGTATTTT. Translating gives CASSLAPTGLSTDTQYF.

The chain uses TRBV29-1 and TRBJ2-1, with D unclear. V gave up 6 bases and J gave up 7 bases, with 16 bases separating them. Germline assignment: CDR1 SQVTM and CDR2 ANQGSEA. The CDR3 has 13 amino acids. CDR3 in amino acids: CSVKRTAWNEQFF. CDR3 sequence (DNA): TGCAGCGTCAAACGGACGGCTTGGAATGAGCAGTTCTTC.

This clonotype was recorded only once. The gene calls are TRBV6-5 and TRBJ2-2; D is perhaps TRBD2 (5 bases). The ends were cut back, 8 bases at V and 3 bases at J, with 16 bases in the middle. The CDR3 loop spans 15 amino acids. The germline V gene encodes CDR1 MNHEY and CDR2 SVGAGI. The CDR3 spells CASGPLGEDTGELFF. The CDR3 region has the DNA TGTGCCAGCGGGCCGTTGGGAGAGGACACCGGGGAGCTGTTTTTT.

The genes are TRBV5-1 and TRBJ1-2, with 7 bases that match TRBD1. The CDR3 runs to 17 residues. Germline CDR1 SGHRS, CDR2 YFSETQ. V dropped 0 bases and J dropped 7; count of bases not matched to a gene: 15. The CDR3 sequence: CASSLESDYRGPRGYTF. DNA of the CDR3: TGCGCCAGCAGCTTGGAATCGGATTACAGGGGACCCCGTGGCTACACCTTC.

This chain uses TRBV29-1 with TRBJ2-7, with TRBD1 identical over 7 bases. Trimming cost V 6 bases and J 2 bases; bases outside gene matches: 13. This CDR3 is 15 amino acids long. Germline lookup yields CDR1 SQVTM and CDR2 ANQGSEA. CDR3 nucleotides: TGCAGCGTCGAACGGGCCGACAGGGTTGCCTACGAGCAGTACTTC. Amino acid sequence: CSVERADRVAYEQYF.